This TCR beta chain originates from a study of technical replicates of blood from several donors. Germline V gene data show CDR1 as SNHLY and CDR2 as FYNNEI. J was trimmed by 6 bases and V by 8 bases; bases with no gene match: 8. This CDR3 region has 14 residues. The data were produced by immunoSEQ multiplex PCR, yet TCRdb's version contains in-frame clones alone and is incomplete. Among 55,000 to 75,000 clones, about 94% were seen once, and the ten largest hold approximately 0.4%. Material for sequencing was T cells isolated from PBMCs. The chain joins TRBV2 to TRBJ1-4, with TRBD1 matching 8 bases. This clonotype originated in a human donor in good health. In DNA form, the CDR3 reads TGTGCCAGCTTACCACAGGGGGTGGATGAAAAACTGTTTTTT. Residues: CASLPQGVDEKLFF.